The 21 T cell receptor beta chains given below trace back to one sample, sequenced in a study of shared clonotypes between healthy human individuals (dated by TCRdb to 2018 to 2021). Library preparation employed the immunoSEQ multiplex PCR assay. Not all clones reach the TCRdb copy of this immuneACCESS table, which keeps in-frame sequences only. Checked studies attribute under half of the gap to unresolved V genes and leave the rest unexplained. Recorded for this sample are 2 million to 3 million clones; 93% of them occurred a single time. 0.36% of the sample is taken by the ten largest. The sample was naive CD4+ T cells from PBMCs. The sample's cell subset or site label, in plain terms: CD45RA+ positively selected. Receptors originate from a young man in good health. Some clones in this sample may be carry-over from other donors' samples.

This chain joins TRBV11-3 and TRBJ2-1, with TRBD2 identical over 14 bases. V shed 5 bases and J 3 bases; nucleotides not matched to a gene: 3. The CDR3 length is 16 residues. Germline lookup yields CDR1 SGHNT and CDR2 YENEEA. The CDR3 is CASSRGTSGGYNEQFF. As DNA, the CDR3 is TGTGCCAGCAGCCGTGGGACTAGCGGGGGCTACAATGAGCAGTTCTTC.

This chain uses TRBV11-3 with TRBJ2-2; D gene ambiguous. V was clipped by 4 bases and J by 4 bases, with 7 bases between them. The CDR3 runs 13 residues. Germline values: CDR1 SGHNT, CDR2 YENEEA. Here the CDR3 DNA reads TGTGCCAGCAGCTACTACAGCACCGGGGAGCTGTTTTTT. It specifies CASSYYSTGELFF.

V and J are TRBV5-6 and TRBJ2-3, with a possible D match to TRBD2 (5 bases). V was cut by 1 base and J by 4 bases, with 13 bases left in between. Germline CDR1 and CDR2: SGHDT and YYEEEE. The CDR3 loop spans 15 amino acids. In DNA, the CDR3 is TGTGCCAGCAGCTTGTTAACTAGTAGGGCAGATACGCAGTATTTT. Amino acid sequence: CASSLLTSRADTQYF. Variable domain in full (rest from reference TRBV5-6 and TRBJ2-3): DAGVTQSPTHLIKTRGQQVTLRCSPKSGHDTVSWYQQALGQGPQFIFQYYEEEERQRGNFPDRFSGHQFPNYSSELNVNALLLGDSALYLCASSLLTSRADTQYFGPGTRLTVL.

CDR3 in DNA: TGTGCCAGCAGCTTCCGTAGCGACCAAGAGACCCAGTACTTC. Translating it yields CASSFRSDQETQYF. The chain joins TRBV11-2 to TRBJ2-5, with D perhaps matching TRBD2 (5 bases). Germline V gene sequence: CDR1 SGHAT, CDR2 FQNNGV. V dropped 3 bases and J dropped 0 bases, with 8 bases sitting between them. This CDR3 contains 14 residues.

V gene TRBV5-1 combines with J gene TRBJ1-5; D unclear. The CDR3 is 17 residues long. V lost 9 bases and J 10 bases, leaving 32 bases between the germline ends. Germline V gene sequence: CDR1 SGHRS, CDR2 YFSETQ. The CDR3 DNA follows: TGCGCCACGCGGGCACCGAATAAACGTTTTTCCTTTAGCCCCCAGCATTTT. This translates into CATRAPNKRFSFSPQHF.

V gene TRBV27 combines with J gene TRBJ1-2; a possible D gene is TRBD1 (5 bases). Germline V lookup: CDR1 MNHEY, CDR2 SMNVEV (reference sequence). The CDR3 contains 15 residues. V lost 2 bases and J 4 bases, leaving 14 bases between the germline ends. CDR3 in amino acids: CASSLHDGAGYGYTF. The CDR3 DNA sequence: TGTGCCAGCAGTTTACATGATGGGGCGGGCTATGGCTACACCTTC.

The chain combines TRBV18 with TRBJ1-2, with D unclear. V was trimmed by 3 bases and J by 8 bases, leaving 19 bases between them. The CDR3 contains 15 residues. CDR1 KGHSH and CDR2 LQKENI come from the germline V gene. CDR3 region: CASSPLFWVPGGYTF. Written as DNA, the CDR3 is TGTGCCAGCTCACCCCTGTTTTGGGTACCGGGAGGCTACACCTTC.

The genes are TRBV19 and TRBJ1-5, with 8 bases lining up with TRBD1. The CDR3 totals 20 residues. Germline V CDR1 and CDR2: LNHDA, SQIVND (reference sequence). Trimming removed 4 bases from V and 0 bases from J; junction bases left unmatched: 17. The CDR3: CASSTLLGRGPGYSNQPQHF. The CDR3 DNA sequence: TGTGCCAGTAGTACTCTCTTGGGCAGGGGGCCCGGATATAGCAATCAGCCCCAGCATTTT.

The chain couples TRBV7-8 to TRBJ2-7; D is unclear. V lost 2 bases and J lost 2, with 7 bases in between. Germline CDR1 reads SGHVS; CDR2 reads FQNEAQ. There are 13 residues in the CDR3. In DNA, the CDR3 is TGTGCCAGCAGCTTACGCACCGCCTACGAGCAGTACTTC. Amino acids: CASSLRTAYEQYF.

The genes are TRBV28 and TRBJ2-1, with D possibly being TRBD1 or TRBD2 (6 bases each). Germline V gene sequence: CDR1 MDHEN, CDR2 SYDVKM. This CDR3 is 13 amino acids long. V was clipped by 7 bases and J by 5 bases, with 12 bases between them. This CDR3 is CASTSGANNEQFF. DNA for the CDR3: TGTGCCAGCACGTCGGGGGCGAACAATGAGCAGTTCTTC.

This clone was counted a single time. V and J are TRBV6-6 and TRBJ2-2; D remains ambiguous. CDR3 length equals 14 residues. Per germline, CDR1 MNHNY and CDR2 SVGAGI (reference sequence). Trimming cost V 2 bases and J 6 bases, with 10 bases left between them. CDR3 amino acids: CASSYARVPGELFF. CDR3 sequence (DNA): TGTGCCAGCAGTTACGCTAGGGTCCCCGGGGAGCTGTTTTTT.

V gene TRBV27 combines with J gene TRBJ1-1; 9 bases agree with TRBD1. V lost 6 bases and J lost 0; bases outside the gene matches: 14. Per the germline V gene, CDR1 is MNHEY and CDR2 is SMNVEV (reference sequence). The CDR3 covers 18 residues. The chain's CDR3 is CASSKDTGGVLMNTEAFF. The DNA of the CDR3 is TGTGCCAGCAGCAAAGATACAGGGGGCGTCCTGATGAACACTGAAGCTTTCTTT.

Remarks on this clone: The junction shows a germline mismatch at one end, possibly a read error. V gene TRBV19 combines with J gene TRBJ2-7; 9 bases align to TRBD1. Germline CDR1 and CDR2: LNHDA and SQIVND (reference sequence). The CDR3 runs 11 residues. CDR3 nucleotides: TGTGCCAGTAGCAAGCCGGGACAGGGAAGGTTC. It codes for CASSKPGQGRF. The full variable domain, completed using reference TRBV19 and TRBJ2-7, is DGGITQSPKYLFRKEGQNVTLSCEQNLNHDAMYWYRQDPGQGLRLIYYSQIVNDFQKGDIAEGYSVSREKKESFPLTVTSAQKNPTAFYLCASSKPGQGRFGPGTRLTVT.

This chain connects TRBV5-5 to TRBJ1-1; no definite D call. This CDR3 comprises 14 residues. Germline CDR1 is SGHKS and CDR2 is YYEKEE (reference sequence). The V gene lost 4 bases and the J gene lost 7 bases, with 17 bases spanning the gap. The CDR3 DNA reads TGTGCCAGCAGCCTCCAACTTCCCGGGCGTGAAGCTTTCTTT. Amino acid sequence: CASSLQLPGREAFF. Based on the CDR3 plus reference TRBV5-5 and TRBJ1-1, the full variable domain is DAGVTQSPTHLIKTRGQQVTLRCSPISGHKSVSWYQQVLGQGPQFIFQYYEKEERGRGNFPDRFSARQFPNYSSELNVNALLLGDSALYLCASSLQLPGREAFFGQGTRLTVV.

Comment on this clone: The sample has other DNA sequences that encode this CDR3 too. This chain's CDR3 is CASRGDSNQPQHF. The CDR3, as DNA: TGTGCCAGCCGAGGAGATAGCAATCAGCCCCAGCATTTT. J is TRBJ1-5 and V is TRBV2; D is uncertain. V was clipped by 8 bases and J by 0 bases, with 8 bases between them. The CDR3 totals 13 residues. Germline CDR1 reads SNHLY; CDR2 reads FYNNEI.

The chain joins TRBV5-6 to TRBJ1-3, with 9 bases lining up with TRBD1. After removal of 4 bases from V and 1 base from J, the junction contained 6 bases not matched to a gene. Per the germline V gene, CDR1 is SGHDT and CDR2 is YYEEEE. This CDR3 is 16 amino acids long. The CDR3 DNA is TGTGCCAGCAGCCCGACGGACAGGGGTTCTGGAAACACCATATATTTT. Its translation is CASSPTDRGSGNTIYF.

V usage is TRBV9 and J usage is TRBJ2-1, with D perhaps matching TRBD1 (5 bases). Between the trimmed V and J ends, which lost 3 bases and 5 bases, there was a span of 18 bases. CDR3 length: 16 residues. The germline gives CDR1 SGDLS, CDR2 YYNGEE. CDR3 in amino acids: CASSAWDRGPNNEQFF. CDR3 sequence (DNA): TGTGCCAGCAGCGCATGGGATAGGGGCCCCAACAATGAGCAGTTCTTC.

CDR3 bases: TGTGCCAGCAGGAGAGGGTTCCGACCGATACGCACAGATACGCAGTATTTT. It yields the protein CASRRGFRPIRTDTQYF. The chain employs TRBV27 and TRBJ2-3; maybe TRBD2 (5 bases). Germline V gene sequence: CDR1 MNHEY, CDR2 SMNVEV (reference sequence). The CDR3 totals 17 residues. Trimming left V 6 bases short and J 1 base short, with 20 bases between.

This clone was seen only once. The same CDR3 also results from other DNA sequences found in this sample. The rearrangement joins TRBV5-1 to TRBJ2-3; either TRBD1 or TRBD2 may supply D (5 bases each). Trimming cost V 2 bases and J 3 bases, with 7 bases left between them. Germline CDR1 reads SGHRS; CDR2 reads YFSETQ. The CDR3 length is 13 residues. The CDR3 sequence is CASSLEGTDTQYF. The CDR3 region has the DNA TGCGCCAGCAGCTTAGAGGGGACAGATACGCAGTATTTT.

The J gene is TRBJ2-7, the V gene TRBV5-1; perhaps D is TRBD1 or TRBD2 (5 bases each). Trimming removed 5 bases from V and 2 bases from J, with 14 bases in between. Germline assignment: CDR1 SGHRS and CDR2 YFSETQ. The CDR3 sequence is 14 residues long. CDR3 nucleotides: TGCGCCAGCAGTACGGCAGGGAGTACCTACGAGCAGTACTTC. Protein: CASSTAGSTYEQYF.

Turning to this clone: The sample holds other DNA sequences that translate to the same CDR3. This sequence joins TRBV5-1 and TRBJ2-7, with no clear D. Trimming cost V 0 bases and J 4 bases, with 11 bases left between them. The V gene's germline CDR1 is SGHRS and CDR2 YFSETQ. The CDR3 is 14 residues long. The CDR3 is CASSLERALYEQYF. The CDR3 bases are TGCGCCAGCAGCTTGGAGCGAGCACTATACGAGCAGTACTTC. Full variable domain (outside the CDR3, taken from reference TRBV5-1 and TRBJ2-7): KAGVTQTPRYLIKTRGQQVTLSCSPISGHRSVSWYQQTPGQGLQFLFEYFSETQRNKGNFPGRFSGRQFSNSRSEMNVSTLELGDSALYLCASSLERALYEQYFGPGTRLTVT.